This TCR beta chain stems from a study of CD8+CD57+ T cells in acquired aplastic anemia. Study information: Quantities of DNA derived from sorted CD4+ and CD8+ cells averaged roughly 3 ug.

There are 14 residues in the CDR3. V was shortened by 3 bases and J by 7 bases, with 15 bases between the two germline ends. Germline V gene sequence: CDR1 SNHLY, CDR2 FYNNEI. General study results and limits: With respect to CD8+ Simpson's diversity, patients and controls did not differ significantly. In common between the patients and the controls were twenty-nine CD8+ CDR3 sequences.

Profiling that covered TCR beta VDJ and CDR3 relied on genomic DNA as its template. TCRdb used MiXCR to reprocess the reads, holding one entry per CDR3 protein. This table holds roughly 170,000 distinct CDR3 sequences, less than 50% found once. Comment on this clonotype: Its antigen is as yet unknown.

Patients included in sequencing had previously demonstrated CD8+CD57+ cell expansion by flow cytometry. Blood came from patients not yet given any therapy. The genes are TRBV2 and TRBJ1-2; no firm D call. This TCR came from a human donor with aplastic anemia. Sequences were obtained from sorted CD4+, CD8+, or CD8+CD57+ T cells (not recorded which) from PBMCs. Here the CDR3 reads CASSELKGFGGYTF. CDR3 bases: TGTGCCAGCAGTGAGTTAAAAGGTTTTGGTGGCTACACCTTC. Filled out from reference TRBV2 and TRBJ1-2, the complete variable domain reads EPEVTQTPSHQVTQMGQEVILRCVPISNHLYFYWYRQILGQKVEFLVSFYNNEISEKSEIFDDQFSVERPDGSNFTLKIRSTKLEDSAMYFCASSELKGFGGYTFGSGTRLTVV.